This is a list of T cell receptor beta chains from one sample in a study of blood T cell repertoires in COVID-19. Using immunoSEQ multiplex PCR, the repertoire was profiled, and TCRdb retains in-frame clones only, with some absent. The table shows 90,000 to 140,000 clones, with about four fifths occurring only once. The specimen was peripheral blood. Receptor source: a woman of 80 years or more with acute or convalescent COVID-19. CDR3s include the opening cysteine and the closing phenylalanine or tryptophan. A D gene is named only where the DNA matches it firmly. Clone size is stated in some rows and not others, as once, few, many or a class when expanded.

CDR3 protein	CDR3 DNA	CDR3 length	clone size	V gene	J gene	D gene
CAISPVAGELFF	TGTGCCATCAGTCCGGTGGCCGGGGAGCTGTTTTTT	12	.	TRBV10-3	TRBJ2-2	.
CASSYSQLVNSPLHF	TGTGCCAGCAGTTACTCCCAACTCGTGAATTCACCCCTCCACTTT	15	.	TRBV6-5	TRBJ1-6	.
CASSLAGGRTDTQYF	TGTGCCAGCAGCCTAGCGGGAGGTCGCACAGATACGCAGTATTTT	15	.	TRBV6-2/TRBV6-3	TRBJ2-3	TRBD2
CASTSGPNTEAFF	TGTGCCAGCACCAGCGGACCGAACACTGAAGCTTTCTTT	13	.	TRBV25-1	TRBJ1-1	.
CASSTDPTANTEAFF	TGCGCCAGCAGCACGGATCCGACAGCGAACACTGAAGCTTTCTTT	15	.	TRBV5-1	TRBJ1-1	.
CASSSDSRYGYTF	TGTGCCAGCAGCTCCGACAGCCGATATGGCTACACCTTC	13	.	TRBV5-4	TRBJ1-2	.
CASSTSSVTYEQYF	TGTGCCAGCAGCACCTCTAGCGTTACCTACGAGCAGTACTTC	14	.	TRBV7-2	TRBJ2-7	.
CSVVRGSYEQYF	TGCAGCGTTGTCAGGGGCTCCTACGAGCAGTACTTC	12	.	TRBV29-1	TRBJ2-7	.
CASSLTHSPGTDTQYF	TGTGCCAGCAGCTTGACACACTCCCCAGGCACAGATACGCAGTATTTT	16	.	TRBV11-2	TRBJ2-3	.
CASSLDNRGAELAKNIQYF	TGTGCCAGCAGCTTAGATAACAGGGGGGCTGAGTTAGCCAAAAACATTCAGTACTTC	19	.	TRBV11-2	TRBJ2-4	TRBD1
CSASVLAGYNEQFF	TGCAGTGCTAGTGTACTAGCGGGCTACAATGAGCAGTTCTTC	14	.	TRBV20-1	TRBJ2-1	TRBD2
CASSTTGNYGYTF	TGTGCCAGCAGTACGACAGGGAACTATGGCTACACCTTC	13	few	TRBV2	TRBJ1-2	TRBD1
CASSYGGGTEAFF	TGTGCCAGCAGTTACGGGGGCGGGACTGAAGCTTTCTTT	13	.	TRBV6-5	TRBJ1-1	.
CASSSGMQETQYF	TGTGCCAGCAGCTCGGGAATGCAAGAGACCCAGTACTTC	13	.	TRBV7-2	TRBJ2-5	.
CASSLGTEFLSNQPQHF	TGTGCCAGTAGTTTAGGGACAGAATTTCTTAGCAATCAGCCCCAGCATTTT	17	few	TRBV19	TRBJ1-5	TRBD1
CASSPWTATDTQYF	TGTGCCAGCAGTCCTTGGACAGCCACAGATACGCAGTATTTT	14	.	TRBV2	TRBJ2-3	.
CASSSTYDRREAFF	TGCGCCAGCAGCTCTACTTACGACAGGAGAGAAGCTTTCTTT	14	.	TRBV5-1	TRBJ1-1	.
CATSPSTFRGNYGYTF	TGTGCCACCAGTCCCAGTACATTTCGGGGTAACTATGGCTACACCTTC	16	.	TRBV24-1	TRBJ1-2	.
CASSVGTSGYNEQFF	TGTGCCAGCAGCGTCGGGACTAGCGGGTACAATGAGCAGTTCTTC	15	.	TRBV9	TRBJ2-1	TRBD2
CASSHRPRGSNQPQHF	TGTGCCAGCAGTCATCGCCCAAGGGGGAGCAATCAGCCCCAGCATTTT	16	.	TRBV7-8	TRBJ1-5	.
CASSQGGYEQYF	TGTGCCAGCAGCCAGGGCGGGTACGAGCAGTACTTC	12	.	TRBV3-1/TRBV3-2	TRBJ2-7	.
CSVEFLAADTQYF	TGCAGCGTTGAATTCCTAGCAGCAGATACGCAGTATTTT	13	.	TRBV29-1	TRBJ2-3	.